A selection of T cell receptor beta chains follows, all from one sample in a study of human thymus T cells. Assay used: immunoSEQ multiplex PCR; TCRdb lists only in-frame clones, some missing. The sample includes tens of thousands of clones, around 95% of them seen just once. The source material was thymus tissue. The receptors stem from a girl in the first two years of life with a congenital heart defect but otherwise immunologically healthy. Each CDR3 is given with its conserved first and last residue. Fields, in order: V gene, J gene, CDR3 length, clone size, D gene, CDR3 DNA, CDR3 protein. D genes are given only for firm matches. Expanded clones get a size class; other rows say once, few or many, or leave the size out.

v_call: TRBV11-3; j_call: TRBJ2-7; cdr3_length: 13; clone_size: -; d_call: -; cdr3_nt: TGTGCCAGCAGCTTACAGACCTCCTACGAGCAGTACTTC; cdr3_aa: CASSLQTSYEQYF
v_call: TRBV27; j_call: TRBJ2-7; cdr3_length: 13; clone_size: once; d_call: TRBD1; cdr3_nt: TGTGCCAGCAAGTCGGGACAGACCTACGAGCAGTACTTC; cdr3_aa: CASKSGQTYEQYF
v_call: TRBV5-4; j_call: TRBJ1-2; cdr3_length: 16; clone_size: -; d_call: TRBD1; cdr3_nt: TGTGCCAGCAGGCGGAGAAACGGGACAGACCAGGAGGGCTACACCTTC; cdr3_aa: CASRRRNGTDQEGYTF
v_call: TRBV4-1; j_call: TRBJ2-4; cdr3_length: 15; clone_size: -; d_call: TRBD1; cdr3_nt: TGCGCCAGCAGCCCCAGGGGGATAGGCAAAAACATTCAGTACTTC; cdr3_aa: CASSPRGIGKNIQYF
v_call: TRBV28; j_call: TRBJ1-4; cdr3_length: 14; clone_size: -; d_call: -; cdr3_nt: TGTGCCAGCAGTTTATGGGGCCTTGAAGAAAAACTGTTTTTT; cdr3_aa: CASSLWGLEEKLFF
v_call: TRBV4-3; j_call: TRBJ2-7; cdr3_length: 18; clone_size: -; d_call: -; cdr3_nt: TGCGCCAGCACCACTAATCTGTTCCAGGGGCACGTAAGGAGCGAGCAGTACTTC; cdr3_aa: CASTTNLFQGHVRSEQYF
v_call: TRBV30; j_call: TRBJ1-1; cdr3_length: 16; clone_size: -; d_call: TRBD1; cdr3_nt: TGTGCCTGGAAAACCGGGACAGGGGGTTTAGGCACTGAAGCTTTCTTT; cdr3_aa: CAWKTGTGGLGTEAFF
v_call: TRBV19; j_call: TRBJ1-4; cdr3_length: 16; clone_size: -; d_call: -; cdr3_nt: TGTGCCAGTAGTATAACCCTTCCCGACAGTAATGAAAAACTGTTTTTT; cdr3_aa: CASSITLPDSNEKLFF
v_call: TRBV5-6; j_call: TRBJ1-4; cdr3_length: 15; clone_size: -; d_call: -; cdr3_nt: TGTGCCAGCAGCCTTTTGAGCGGTTATAATGAAAAACTGTTTTTT; cdr3_aa: CASSLLSGYNEKLFF
v_call: TRBV2; j_call: TRBJ2-7; cdr3_length: 13; clone_size: once; d_call: TRBD1; cdr3_nt: TGTGCCACCTGGACAGGGGGAGCTATCGAGCAGTACTTC; cdr3_aa: CATWTGGAIEQYF
v_call: TRBV14; j_call: TRBJ2-7; cdr3_length: 17; clone_size: -; d_call: TRBD1; cdr3_nt: TGTGCCAGCAGCCGCTGGGACAGGGCCAAGACCTCCTACGAGCAGTACTTC; cdr3_aa: CASSRWDRAKTSYEQYF
v_call: TRBV20-1; j_call: TRBJ2-7; cdr3_length: 11; clone_size: -; d_call: TRBD1; cdr3_nt: TGCAGTGCTTTTAGGGGGCTAGAGCAGTACTTC; cdr3_aa: CSAFRGLEQYF
v_call: TRBV11-2; j_call: TRBJ2-7; cdr3_length: 17; clone_size: -; d_call: TRBD2; cdr3_nt: TGTGCCAGCAGTCCAGGGGTGGCTAGCGGGACTGCCTACGAGCAGTACTTC; cdr3_aa: CASSPGVASGTAYEQYF
v_call: TRBV5-4; j_call: TRBJ2-7; cdr3_length: 13; clone_size: -; d_call: TRBD1; cdr3_nt: TGTGCCAGCAGCCCGGGACAGGATGGCGAGCAGTACTTC; cdr3_aa: CASSPGQDGEQYF
v_call: TRBV2; j_call: TRBJ2-1; cdr3_length: 15; clone_size: -; d_call: TRBD2; cdr3_nt: TGTGCCAGCAGTTACCACGGACTAGCGGGGAATGAGCAGTTCTTC; cdr3_aa: CASSYHGLAGNEQFF
v_call: TRBV27; j_call: TRBJ2-7; cdr3_length: 13; clone_size: -; d_call: -; cdr3_nt: TGTGCCGCCTCCCGGGGGAAGACCTACGAGCAGTACTTC; cdr3_aa: CAASRGKTYEQYF
v_call: TRBV5-1; j_call: TRBJ2-2; cdr3_length: 18; clone_size: -; d_call: -; cdr3_nt: TGCGCCAGCAGCTTGGGGTTGTCACGGACACCGAACACCGGGGAGCTGTTTTTT; cdr3_aa: CASSLGLSRTPNTGELFF
v_call: TRBV6-1; j_call: TRBJ1-5; cdr3_length: 14; clone_size: -; d_call: -; cdr3_nt: TGTGCCAGCAGTGGTCGAGGTAGCAATCAGCCCCAGCATTTT; cdr3_aa: CASSGRGSNQPQHF
v_call: TRBV5-4; j_call: TRBJ2-1; cdr3_length: 16; clone_size: -; d_call: TRBD2; cdr3_nt: TGTGCCAGCAGCTTTAGGACTAGCGGGAGGACGAATGAGCAGTTCTTC; cdr3_aa: CASSFRTSGRTNEQFF
v_call: TRBV4-3; j_call: TRBJ1-2; cdr3_length: 19; clone_size: -; d_call: -; cdr3_nt: TGCGCCAGCAGCCAAGAGGGCCGGGCGCAGGGTGGTGTAAACTATGGCTACACCTTC; cdr3_aa: CASSQEGRAQGGVNYGYTF
v_call: TRBV7-9; j_call: TRBJ1-4; cdr3_length: 16; clone_size: -; d_call: -; cdr3_nt: TGTGCCAGCAGCCAAGGGAGCGCTGGGTGGGACGAAAAACTGTTTTTT; cdr3_aa: CASSQGSAGWDEKLFF
v_call: TRBV7-2; j_call: TRBJ2-1; cdr3_length: 12; clone_size: -; d_call: TRBD1; cdr3_nt: TGTGCCAGCAGCAGTCCCCGGGACAGGCAGTTCTTC; cdr3_aa: CASSSPRDRQFF
v_call: TRBV13; j_call: TRBJ2-4; cdr3_length: 16; clone_size: once; d_call: TRBD1; cdr3_nt: TGTGCCAGCAGCACACTACAGGGGATAGCCAAAAACATTCAGTACTTC; cdr3_aa: CASSTLQGIAKNIQYF
v_call: TRBV27; j_call: TRBJ2-2; cdr3_length: 14; clone_size: -; d_call: -; cdr3_nt: TGTGCCAGCAGTTTATCGGGGAACACCGGGGAGCTGTTTTTT; cdr3_aa: CASSLSGNTGELFF
v_call: TRBV28; j_call: TRBJ1-1; cdr3_length: 13; clone_size: -; d_call: -; cdr3_nt: TGTGCCAGCAGTTTTCAGAAAAACACTGAAGCTTTCTTT; cdr3_aa: CASSFQKNTEAFF
v_call: TRBV19; j_call: TRBJ1-5; cdr3_length: 15; clone_size: -; d_call: -; cdr3_nt: TGTGCCAGTATGGTGTCGGGGATGAGCAATCAGCCCCAGCATTTT; cdr3_aa: CASMVSGMSNQPQHF
v_call: TRBV5-5; j_call: TRBJ1-1; cdr3_length: 12; clone_size: few; d_call: -; cdr3_nt: TGTGCCAGCACAGAGTCGGGCACTGAAGCTTTCTTT; cdr3_aa: CASTESGTEAFF
v_call: TRBV7-9; j_call: TRBJ2-1; cdr3_length: 16; clone_size: -; d_call: -; cdr3_nt: TGTGCCAGCAGCTGGCCCACTGGGGGGCCCCCTGGGGTGCAGTTCTTC; cdr3_aa: CASSWPTGGPPGVQFF
v_call: TRBV19; j_call: TRBJ2-3; cdr3_length: 14; clone_size: -; d_call: -; cdr3_nt: TGTGCCAGTAGTGGGGGGTATAGCACAGATACGCAGTATTTT; cdr3_aa: CASSGGYSTDTQYF
v_call: TRBV6-1; j_call: TRBJ2-1; cdr3_length: 16; clone_size: -; d_call: TRBD2; cdr3_nt: TGTGCCAGCAGTGAAAATGGGACTACCTCTTACAATGAGCAGTTCTTC; cdr3_aa: CASSENGTTSYNEQFF
v_call: TRBV6-1; j_call: TRBJ2-5; cdr3_length: 15; clone_size: -; d_call: -; cdr3_nt: TGTGCCAGCAGTGAAAGTCGTGGAGGGGAGGAGACCCAGTACTTC; cdr3_aa: CASSESRGGEETQYF
v_call: TRBV10-2; j_call: TRBJ2-7; cdr3_length: 16; clone_size: -; d_call: TRBD1; cdr3_nt: TGCGCCAGCAGTGAGTCGACAGGGCAGGATTCCTACGAGCAGTACTTC; cdr3_aa: CASSESTGQDSYEQYF
v_call: TRBV4-2; j_call: TRBJ2-4; cdr3_length: 18; clone_size: once; d_call: TRBD2; cdr3_nt: TGTGCCAGCAGCCAAGCTAGCGGGGTGGCACTAGCCAAAAACATTCAGTACTTC; cdr3_aa: CASSQASGVALAKNIQYF
v_call: TRBV7-9; j_call: TRBJ2-7; cdr3_length: 15; clone_size: -; d_call: -; cdr3_nt: TGTGCCAGCAGCTCCAACCCCCCAGGCTTCTACGAGCAGTACTTC; cdr3_aa: CASSSNPPGFYEQYF
v_call: TRBV4-1; j_call: TRBJ2-1; cdr3_length: 12; clone_size: -; d_call: -; cdr3_nt: TGCGCCAGCAGCGAAGGCGGGACTGTCGAGTTCTTC; cdr3_aa: CASSEGGTVEFF
v_call: TRBV28; j_call: TRBJ1-4; cdr3_length: 17; clone_size: -; d_call: -; cdr3_nt: TGTGCCAGCAGTTTATGTTCAGGGAATGCAACTAATGAAAAACTGTTTTTT; cdr3_aa: CASSLCSGNATNEKLFF
v_call: TRBV6-6; j_call: TRBJ1-1; cdr3_length: 13; clone_size: -; d_call: -; cdr3_nt: TGTGCCAGCAGTTACAGGGTTGACTCCGAAGCTTTCTTT; cdr3_aa: CASSYRVDSEAFF
v_call: TRBV11-2; j_call: TRBJ2-1; cdr3_length: 17; clone_size: -; d_call: -; cdr3_nt: TGTGCCAGCAGCTTACCTCCAGGGGGCGGGAGCTCGAATGAGCAGTTCTTC; cdr3_aa: CASSLPPGGGSSNEQFF
v_call: TRBV5-1; j_call: TRBJ2-7; cdr3_length: 15; clone_size: -; d_call: TRBD1; cdr3_nt: TGCGCCAGCAGCTTGGGGGCAGGGGGATCGAACGAGCAGTACTTC; cdr3_aa: CASSLGAGGSNEQYF
v_call: TRBV10-3; j_call: TRBJ2-7; cdr3_length: 16; clone_size: -; d_call: TRBD1; cdr3_nt: TGTGCCATCAGTGAGGTAGAGGGGGCGGGCTCCTACGAGCAGTACTTC; cdr3_aa: CAISEVEGAGSYEQYF